The T cell receptor beta chain under discussion was sequenced for a study of T cells in Graves' hyperthyroidism and ophthalmopathy. Trimming took off 5 bases at V and 5 bases at J, with 18 bases between the two ends. This CDR3 spans 16 amino acids. CDR1 and CDR2 (germline): KGHSH, LQKENI. Amplification of TCR beta CDR3 regions was performed using RNA transcripts as template. First-round RT-PCR targeting the TCR CDR3 was performed with the HTBI primer set. TCRdb reprocessed the multiplex PCR reads with MiXCR, giving one entry per CDR3 protein. Here the sample spans approximately 710,000 distinct CDR3 sequences, roughly 17% being singletons. This clonotype has a count of ten or more.

The specimen sequenced was blood. This rearrangement joins TRBV18 to TRBJ1-4; D might be TRBD1 (5 bases). The receptor was isolated from a man in his fifties with Graves' hyperthyroidism. In DNA, the CDR3 is TGTGCCAGCTCAGAGCATCGGGGACGGATCAATGAAAAACTGTTTTTT. It is translated as CASSEHRGRINEKLFF.